This TCR beta chain was captured in a study of identical twins. The study's findings and limits: Twin-shared out-of-frame alpha sequences showed excess low generation probability. Clonotypes of the beta chain that were abundant in cord blood carried fewer insertions (memory repertoires showed none).

Trimming pared 5 bases from V and 1 base from J, leaving 8 bases between. This CDR3 comprises 13 residues. The germline V gene has CDR1 LGHDT and CDR2 YNNKEL (reference sequence). This clonotype was counted at least ten times. What it recognizes is unknown. Template switching introduced a universal primer site, and the cDNA bore unique molecular identifiers. TCRdb redid the calling of the 5' RACE reads with MiXCR, one entry per CDR3 protein. The sample has about 240,000 distinct CDR3 sequences; roughly 7.5% are singletons. Another study also made use of these data, one on yellow fever vaccine responses in identical twins.

This clonotype originated in a woman under 30 in good health. The sample consisted of CD8+ T cells sorted from blood. J is TRBJ1-1 and V is TRBV3-1; no clear D. CDR3 region: CASSWRQNTEAFF. CDR3 DNA sequence: TGTGCCAGCAGCTGGCGACAGAACACTGAAGCTTTCTTT.